This paragraph reports one T cell receptor (beta chain). These data come from a study of blood T cell repertoires in COVID-19. Study in general: Some COVID-19 samples were acute and others convalescent; all came from the United States, Italy and Spain. Sample material is recorded as cDNA or gDNA derived from T cells, B-cell-depleted T cells, or PBMCs.

Original handling: Researchers report that nucleated cell counts were estimated from reference gene primer amplification. Profiled with immunoSEQ multiplex PCR; TCRdb holds only in-frame clones, not every one. Clonal size and the V and J genes are those of that table, whereas D and trimming came from the DNA. The table records some 49,000 clones, 90% of them present only once. The CDR3 contains 14 residues. Germline-derived CDR1 and CDR2 are MDHEN and SYDVKM. The V and J ends lost 6 bases and 3 bases, in that order; junction bases with no gene match: 6. The clonotype was recovered from a man between 65 and 80 years old with active COVID-19. V gene TRBV28 combines with J gene TRBJ2-3, with 7 bases matching TRBD2. Material for sequencing was peripheral blood. The CDR3 sequence: CASRFRRGTDTQYF. The CDR3 DNA follows: TGTGCCAGCAGGTTCCGGCGGGGGACAGATACGCAGTATTTT. Full variable domain (rest looked up from reference TRBV28 and TRBJ2-3): DVKVTQSSRYLVKRTGEKVFLECVQDMDHENMFWYRQDPGLGLRLIYFSYDVKMKEKGDIPEGYSVSREKKERFSLILESASTNQTSMYLCASRFRRGTDTQYFGPGTRLTVL.